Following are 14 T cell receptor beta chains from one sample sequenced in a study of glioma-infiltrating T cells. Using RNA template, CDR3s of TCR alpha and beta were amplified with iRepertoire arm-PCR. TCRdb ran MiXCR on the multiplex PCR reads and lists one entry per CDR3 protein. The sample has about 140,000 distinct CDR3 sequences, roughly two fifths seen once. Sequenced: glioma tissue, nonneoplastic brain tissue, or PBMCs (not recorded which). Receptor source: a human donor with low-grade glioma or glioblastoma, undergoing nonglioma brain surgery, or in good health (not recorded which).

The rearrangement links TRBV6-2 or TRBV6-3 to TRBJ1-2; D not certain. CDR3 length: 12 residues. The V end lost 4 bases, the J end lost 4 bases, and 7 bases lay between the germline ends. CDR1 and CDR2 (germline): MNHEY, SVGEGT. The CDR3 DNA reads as TGTGCCAGCAGTTTTAATGCCTATGGCTACACCTTC. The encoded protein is CASSFNAYGYTF.

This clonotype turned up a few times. The CDR3 loop reads CATTTGSGTEAFF. The CDR3, as DNA: TGTGCCACGACTACAGGGTCGGGCACTGAAGCTTTCTTT. V usage is TRBV10-3 and J usage is TRBJ1-1; D might be TRBD1 (6 bases). Germline CDR1 ENHRY, CDR2 SYGVKD. This CDR3 comprises 13 residues. V shed 10 bases and J shed 4 bases, with 16 bases lying between them.

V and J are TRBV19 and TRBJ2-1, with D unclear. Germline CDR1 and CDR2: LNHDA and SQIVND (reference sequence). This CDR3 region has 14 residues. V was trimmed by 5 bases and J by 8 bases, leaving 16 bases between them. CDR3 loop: CASSAGRLVDEQFF. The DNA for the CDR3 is TGTGCCAGTAGTGCAGGCCGTTTAGTCGATGAGCAGTTCTTC.

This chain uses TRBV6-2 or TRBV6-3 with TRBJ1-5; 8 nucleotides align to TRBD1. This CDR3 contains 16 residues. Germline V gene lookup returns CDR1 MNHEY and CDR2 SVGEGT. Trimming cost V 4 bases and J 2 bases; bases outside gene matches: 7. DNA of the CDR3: TGTGCCAGCAGTTCCACAGGGGGAGTCGGCAATCAGCCCCAGCATTTT. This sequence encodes CASSSTGGVGNQPQHF.

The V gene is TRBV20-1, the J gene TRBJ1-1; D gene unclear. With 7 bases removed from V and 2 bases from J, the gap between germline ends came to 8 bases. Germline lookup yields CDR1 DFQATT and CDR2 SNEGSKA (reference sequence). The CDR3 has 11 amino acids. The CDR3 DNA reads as TGCAGTGTAGATTTAAACACTGAAGCTTTCTTT. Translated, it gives CSVDLNTEAFF.

For the CDR3, the DNA is TGTGCCAGCAGTTCTCCGGGGCAAAGGACCTCCTACGAGCAGTACTTC. Amino acids: CASSSPGQRTSYEQYF. The rearrangement joins TRBV6-2 or TRBV6-3 to TRBJ2-7, with D perhaps being TRBD1 or TRBD2 (5 bases each). CDR3 length equals 16 residues. With 4 bases removed from V and 0 bases from J, the gap between germline ends came to 16 bases. Germline values: CDR1 MNHEY, CDR2 SVGEGT.

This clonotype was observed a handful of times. As DNA, the CDR3 is TGTGCCAGCACTCGGTGGGGTAACTATGGCTACACCTTC. This encodes CASTRWGNYGYTF. The rearrangement joins TRBV12-3 or TRBV12-4 to TRBJ1-2; unclear D gene. The CDR3 extends over 13 amino acids. Trimming shortened V by 7 bases and J by 1 base, and 10 bases separated the two germline ends.

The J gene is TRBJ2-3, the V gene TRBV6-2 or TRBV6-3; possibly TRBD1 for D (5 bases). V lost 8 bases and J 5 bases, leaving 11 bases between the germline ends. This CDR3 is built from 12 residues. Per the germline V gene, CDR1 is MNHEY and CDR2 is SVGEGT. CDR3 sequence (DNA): TGTGCCAGCGGTACCACAGGAGATACGCAGTATTTT. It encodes CASGTTGDTQYF.

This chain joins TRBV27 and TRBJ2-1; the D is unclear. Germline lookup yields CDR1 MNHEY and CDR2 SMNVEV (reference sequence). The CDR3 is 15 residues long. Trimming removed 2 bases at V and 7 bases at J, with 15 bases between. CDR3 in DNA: TGTGCCAGCAGTTTACGTCTACCAGGCTCGAATGAGCAGTTCTTC. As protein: CASSLRLPGSNEQFF.

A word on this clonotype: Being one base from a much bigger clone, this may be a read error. In DNA, the CDR3 is TGTGCCAGCAGCCCCTGGGACAGGTTCAATCAGCCCCAGCATTTT. Protein sequence: CASSPWDRFNQPQHF. The chain couples TRBV27 to TRBJ1-5, with TRBD1 identical over 8 bases. This CDR3 has 15 amino acids. Germline CDR1 MNHEY, CDR2 SMNVEV (reference sequence). The ends lost 6 bases at V and 3 bases at J; junction bases unmatched: 7.

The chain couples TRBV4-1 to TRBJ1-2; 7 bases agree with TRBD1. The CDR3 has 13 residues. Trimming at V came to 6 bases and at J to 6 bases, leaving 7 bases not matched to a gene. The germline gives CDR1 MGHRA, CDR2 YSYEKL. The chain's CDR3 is CASRGQASDGYTF. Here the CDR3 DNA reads TGCGCCAGCAGAGGACAGGCTAGCGATGGCTACACCTTC.

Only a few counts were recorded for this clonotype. The CDR3: CASSGFGTETDTQYF. The CDR3 DNA is TGTGCCAGCAGCGGGTTCGGGACAGAAACAGATACGCAGTATTTT. The chain links TRBV7-2 to TRBJ2-3, with 7 bases identical to TRBD1. The germline gives CDR1 SGHTA, CDR2 FQGNSA. The CDR3 runs 15 residues. The V and J ends lost 5 bases and 3 bases, in that order; junction bases with no gene match: 8.

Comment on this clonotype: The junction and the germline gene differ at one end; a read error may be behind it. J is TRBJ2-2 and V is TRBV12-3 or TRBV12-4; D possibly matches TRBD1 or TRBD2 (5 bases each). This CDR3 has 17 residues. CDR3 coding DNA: TGTGCCAGCAGCTTACCTGGTTGGGCAGGGCAAACCGGGGAGCTGTCTTTT. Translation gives CASSLPGWAGQTGELSF.

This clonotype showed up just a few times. CDR3: CAISAGGEQFF. The DNA for the CDR3 is TGTGCCATCAGTGCAGGGGGTGAGCAGTTCTTC. This chain links TRBV10-3 with TRBJ2-1, with 7 positions matching TRBD1. The CDR3 totals 11 residues. From germline, CDR1 is ENHRY and CDR2 SYGVKD. J lost 9 bases, V lost 4 bases, and 0 bases had no gene match.